This entry is about one T cell receptor (beta chain). What it binds is not known. Stated treatment: approximately 11-day PBMC culture with coronavirus spike peptide pools or control peptides (ViraFEST assay). Gathered ahead of the COVID-19 pandemic (2011-2018) were the CD4+ T cells of the unexposed donor. About 1.9 million PBMCs went into each well for culture with about 9.5 IU/ml IL-2 and around 10 ug/ml peptide pools. After culture for 10 to 11 days, isolation of CD4+ T cells was performed by negative selection. The source of the sample is a study of vaccination and CD4 T cells after COVID-19. Study-level information: Controls used CEFX viral epitopes (positive), HIV-1 Nef peptides (negative), or no peptide.

Study-wide results and limits: Convalescent patients studied were relatively few, and early post-infection timepoints were absent.

Sequencing of the DNA from cultured CD4+ T cells was carried out with the Oncomine TCR Beta short-read assay. Cultures of CD4+ T cells served as the source for extracting genomic DNA. TCRdb fed the PCR reads into MiXCR, producing one record per CDR3 protein. The sample records more than 10,000 distinct CDR3 sequences, 32% being singletons. The clonotype was recovered from a human donor in good health. Material: CD4+ T cells from blood, cultured in vitro.

CDR3 amino acids: CASTGTSSYEQYF. DNA of the CDR3: TGTGCCAGTACCGGAACCTCCTCCTACGAGCAGTACTTC. The gene calls are TRBV19 and TRBJ2-7; no firm D call. Germline loops: CDR1 LNHDA, CDR2 SQIVND (reference sequence). V was clipped by 7 bases and J by 0 bases, with 10 bases between them. The CDR3 runs 13 residues.